The text below deals with one TCR beta chain. 5'RACE primed from the constant segment yielded TCR alpha and TCR beta cDNA libraries bearing sample barcodes and UMIs. TCRdb called the 5' RACE reads again in MiXCR, with one record for every CDR3 protein. The data show 250,000 to 350,000 distinct CDR3 sequences, with around 15% seen just once and roughly 24% held by the top ten. The length of the CDR3 is 15 residues. V trimming: 5 bases; J trimming: 2 bases; junction bases outside the gene matches: 6. CDR1 and CDR2 from the germline V gene are SGHTA and FQGNSA. These data are taken from a study of T-cell memory formation after mild COVID-19.

The clonotype comes from a man between 18 and 29 years old who had mild COVID-19 (a few samples of this study predate the infection). Cell type and time point are not known. The chain is built from TRBV7-2 and TRBJ2-3, with 8 bases that match TRBD1. Sequencing was done on a sample of PBMCs or a T cell subset sorted from them (not recorded which). The CDR3 bases are TGTGCCAGCAGCCGAACGACAGGGGCCACAGATACGCAGTATTTT. This translates into CASSRTTGATDTQYF.